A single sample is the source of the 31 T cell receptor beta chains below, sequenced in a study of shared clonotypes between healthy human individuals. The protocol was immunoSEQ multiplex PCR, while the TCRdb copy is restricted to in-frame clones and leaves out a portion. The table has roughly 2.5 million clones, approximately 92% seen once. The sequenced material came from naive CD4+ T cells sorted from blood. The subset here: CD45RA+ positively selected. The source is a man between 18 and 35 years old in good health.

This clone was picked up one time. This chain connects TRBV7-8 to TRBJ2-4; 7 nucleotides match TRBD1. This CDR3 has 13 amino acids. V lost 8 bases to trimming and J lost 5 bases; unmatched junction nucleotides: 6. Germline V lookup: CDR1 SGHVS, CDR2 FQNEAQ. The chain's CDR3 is CASLGTDQNIQYF. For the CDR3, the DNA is TGTGCCAGCCTCGGGACAGACCAAAACATTCAGTACTTC.

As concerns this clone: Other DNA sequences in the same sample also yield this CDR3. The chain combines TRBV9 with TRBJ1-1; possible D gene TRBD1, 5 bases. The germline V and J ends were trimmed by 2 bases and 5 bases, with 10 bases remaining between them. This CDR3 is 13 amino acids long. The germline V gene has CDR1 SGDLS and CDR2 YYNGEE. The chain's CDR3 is CASSVGRGTEAFF. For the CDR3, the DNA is TGTGCCAGCAGCGTCGGGCGGGGGACTGAAGCTTTCTTT.

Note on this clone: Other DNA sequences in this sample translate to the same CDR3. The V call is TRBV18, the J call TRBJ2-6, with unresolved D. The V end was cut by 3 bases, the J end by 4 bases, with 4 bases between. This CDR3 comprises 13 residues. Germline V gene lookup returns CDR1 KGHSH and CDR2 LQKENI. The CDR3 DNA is TGTGCCAGCTCACCTTCGGGGGCCAACGTCCTGACTTTC. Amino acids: CASSPSGANVLTF.

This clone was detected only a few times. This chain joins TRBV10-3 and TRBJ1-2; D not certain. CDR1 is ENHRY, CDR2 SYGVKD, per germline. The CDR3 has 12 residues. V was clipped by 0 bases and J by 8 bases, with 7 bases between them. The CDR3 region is CAISESTPGYTF. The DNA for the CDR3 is TGTGCCATCAGTGAGTCGACCCCGGGCTACACCTTC.

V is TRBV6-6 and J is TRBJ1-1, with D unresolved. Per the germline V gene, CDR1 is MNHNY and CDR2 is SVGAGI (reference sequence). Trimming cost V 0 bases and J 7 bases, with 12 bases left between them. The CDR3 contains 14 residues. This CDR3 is CASSYSAARFEAFF. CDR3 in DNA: TGTGCCAGCAGTTACTCCGCTGCAAGATTTGAAGCTTTCTTT.

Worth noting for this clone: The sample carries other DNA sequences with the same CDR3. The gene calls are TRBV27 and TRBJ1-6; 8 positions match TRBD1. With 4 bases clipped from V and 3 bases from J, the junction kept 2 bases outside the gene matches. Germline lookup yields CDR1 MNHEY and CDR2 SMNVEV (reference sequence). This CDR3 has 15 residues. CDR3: CASSSGQVYNSPLHF. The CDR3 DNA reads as TGTGCCAGCAGTTCGGGACAGGTCTATAATTCACCCCTCCACTTT.

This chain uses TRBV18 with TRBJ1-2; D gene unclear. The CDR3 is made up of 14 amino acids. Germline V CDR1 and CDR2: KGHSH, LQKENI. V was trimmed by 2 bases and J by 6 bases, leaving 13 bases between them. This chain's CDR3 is CASSPNGSPDGYTF. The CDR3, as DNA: TGTGCCAGCTCACCAAATGGCTCCCCCGATGGCTACACCTTC.

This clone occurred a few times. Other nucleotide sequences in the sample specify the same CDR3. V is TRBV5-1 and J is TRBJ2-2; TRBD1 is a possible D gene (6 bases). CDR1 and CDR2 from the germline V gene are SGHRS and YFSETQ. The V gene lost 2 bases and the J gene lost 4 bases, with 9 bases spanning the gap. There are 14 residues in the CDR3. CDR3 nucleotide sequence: TGCGCCAGCAGCTTACAGGGACCCACCGGGGAGCTGTTTTTT. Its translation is CASSLQGPTGELFF.

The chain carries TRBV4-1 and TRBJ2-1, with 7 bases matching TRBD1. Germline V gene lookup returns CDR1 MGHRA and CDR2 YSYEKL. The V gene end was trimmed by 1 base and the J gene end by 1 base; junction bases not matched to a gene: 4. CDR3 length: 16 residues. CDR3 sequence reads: CASSQGPGQSYNEQFF. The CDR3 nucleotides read TGCGCCAGCAGCCAAGGGCCGGGACAGTCCTACAATGAGCAGTTCTTC.

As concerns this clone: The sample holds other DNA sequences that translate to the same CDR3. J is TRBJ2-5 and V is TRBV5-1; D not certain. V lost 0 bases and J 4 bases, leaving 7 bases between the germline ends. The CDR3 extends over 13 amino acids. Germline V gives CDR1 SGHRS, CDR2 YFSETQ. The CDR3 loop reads CASSLVGSETQYF. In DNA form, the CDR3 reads TGCGCCAGCAGCTTGGTAGGGTCAGAGACCCAGTACTTC.

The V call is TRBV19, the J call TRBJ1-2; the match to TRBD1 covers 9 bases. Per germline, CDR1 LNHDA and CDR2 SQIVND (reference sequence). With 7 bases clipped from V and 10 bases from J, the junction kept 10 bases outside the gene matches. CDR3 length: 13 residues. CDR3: CASTPDRGEVYTF. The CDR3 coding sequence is TGTGCCAGTACCCCGGACAGGGGTGAGGTCTACACCTTC. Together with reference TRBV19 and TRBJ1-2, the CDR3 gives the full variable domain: DGGITQSPKYLFRKEGQNVTLSCEQNLNHDAMYWYRQDPGQGLRLIYYSQIVNDFQKGDIAEGYSVSREKKESFPLTVTSAQKNPTAFYLCASTPDRGEVYTFGSGTRLTVV.

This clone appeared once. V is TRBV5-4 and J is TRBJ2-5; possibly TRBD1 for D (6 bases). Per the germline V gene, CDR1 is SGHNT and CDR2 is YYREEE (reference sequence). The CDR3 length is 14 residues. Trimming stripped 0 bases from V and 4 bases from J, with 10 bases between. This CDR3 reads CASSLDREGETQYF. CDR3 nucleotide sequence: TGTGCCAGCAGCTTGGACAGGGAAGGAGAGACCCAGTACTTC.

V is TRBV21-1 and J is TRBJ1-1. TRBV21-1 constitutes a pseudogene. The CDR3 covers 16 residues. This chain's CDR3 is CASSSQGPGRNTEAFF. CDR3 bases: TGTGCCAGCAGCTCCCAAGGACCCGGAAGGAACACTGAAGCTTTCTTT.

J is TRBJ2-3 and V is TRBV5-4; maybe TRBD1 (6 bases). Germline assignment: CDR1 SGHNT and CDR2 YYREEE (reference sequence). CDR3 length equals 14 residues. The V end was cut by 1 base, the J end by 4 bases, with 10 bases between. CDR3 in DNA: TGTGCCAGCAGCTTGCCACAGGGCGCAGATACGCAGTATTTT. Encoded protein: CASSLPQGADTQYF.

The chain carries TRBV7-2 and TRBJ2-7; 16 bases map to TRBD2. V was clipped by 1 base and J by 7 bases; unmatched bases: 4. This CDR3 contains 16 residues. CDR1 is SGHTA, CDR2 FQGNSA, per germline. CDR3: CASSLESGLAGGEQYF. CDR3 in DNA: TGTGCCAGCAGCTTAGAGTCGGGACTAGCGGGGGGGGAGCAGTACTTC.

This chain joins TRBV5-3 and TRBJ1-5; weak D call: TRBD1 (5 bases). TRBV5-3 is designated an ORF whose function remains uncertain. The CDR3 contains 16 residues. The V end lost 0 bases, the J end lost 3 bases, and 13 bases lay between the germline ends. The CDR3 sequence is CARSLDNYRFNQPQHF. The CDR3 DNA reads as TGTGCCAGAAGCTTGGATAATTACAGGTTCAATCAGCCCCAGCATTTT.

The CDR3 is CAISAKGARDTEAFF. CDR3 sequence (DNA): TGTGCCATCAGTGCTAAGGGGGCGCGGGACACTGAAGCTTTCTTT. The V gene is TRBV10-3, the J gene TRBJ1-1, with 7 bases lining up with TRBD1. V was clipped by 4 bases and J by 3 bases; unmatched bases: 8. Germline V gene sequence: CDR1 ENHRY, CDR2 SYGVKD. The CDR3 loop spans 15 amino acids.

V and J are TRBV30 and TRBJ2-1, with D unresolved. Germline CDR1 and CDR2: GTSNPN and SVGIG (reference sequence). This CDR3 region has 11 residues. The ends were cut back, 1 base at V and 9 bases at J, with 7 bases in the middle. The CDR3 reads CAWSEFGEQFF. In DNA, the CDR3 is TGTGCCTGGAGTGAATTTGGTGAGCAGTTCTTC.

The CDR3 region has the DNA TGTGCCAGCAGTGACGGGTTTCTGGCGCATTCACCCCTCCACTTT. Amino acids: CASSDGFLAHSPLHF. V gene TRBV6-6 combines with J gene TRBJ1-6; D not certain. V shed 5 bases and J shed 8 bases, with 16 bases lying between them. This CDR3 is 15 amino acids long. The germline gives CDR1 MNHNY, CDR2 SVGAGI (reference sequence).

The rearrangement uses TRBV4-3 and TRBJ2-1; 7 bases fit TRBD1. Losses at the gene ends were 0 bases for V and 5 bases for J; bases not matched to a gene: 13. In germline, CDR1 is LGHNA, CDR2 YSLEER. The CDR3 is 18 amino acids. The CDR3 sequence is CASSQEPNSGTANNEQFF. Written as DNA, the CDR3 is TGCGCCAGCAGCCAAGAACCGAACTCCGGGACAGCCAACAATGAGCAGTTCTTC.

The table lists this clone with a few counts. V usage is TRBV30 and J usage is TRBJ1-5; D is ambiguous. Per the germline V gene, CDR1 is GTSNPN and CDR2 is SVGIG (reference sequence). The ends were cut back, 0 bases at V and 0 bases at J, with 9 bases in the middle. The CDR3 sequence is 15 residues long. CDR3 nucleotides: TGTGCCTGGAGTGTTCGAAGGAGTAGCAATCAGCCCCAGCATTTT. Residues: CAWSVRRSSNQPQHF.

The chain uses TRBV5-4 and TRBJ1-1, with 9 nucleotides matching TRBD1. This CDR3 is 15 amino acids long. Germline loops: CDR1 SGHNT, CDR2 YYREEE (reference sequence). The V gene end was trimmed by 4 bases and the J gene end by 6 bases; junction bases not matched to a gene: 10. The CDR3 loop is CASSLGQGRIAEAFF. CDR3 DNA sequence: TGTGCCAGCAGCCTCGGACAGGGGCGCATCGCTGAAGCTTTCTTT.

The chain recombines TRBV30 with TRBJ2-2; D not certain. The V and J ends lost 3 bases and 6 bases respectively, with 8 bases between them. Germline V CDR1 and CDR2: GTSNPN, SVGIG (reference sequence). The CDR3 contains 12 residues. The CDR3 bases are TGTGCCTGGAGCGCCGGACCCGGGGAGCTGTTTTTT. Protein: CAWSAGPGELFF.

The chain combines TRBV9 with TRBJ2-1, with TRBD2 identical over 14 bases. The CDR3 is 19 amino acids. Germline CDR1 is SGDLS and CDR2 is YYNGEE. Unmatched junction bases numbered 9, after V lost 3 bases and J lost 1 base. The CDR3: CASSGTSGRPNGSYNEQFF. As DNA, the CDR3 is TGTGCCAGCAGCGGGACTAGCGGGAGGCCTAACGGGTCCTACAATGAGCAGTTCTTC.

CDR3 sequence: CAWSVFDRGEQYF. The CDR3 DNA reads TGTGCCTGGAGTGTCTTTGACAGGGGTGAGCAGTACTTC. The rearrangement links TRBV30 to TRBJ2-7; 8 bases fit TRBD1. The CDR3 loop spans 13 amino acids. Germline CDR1 reads GTSNPN; CDR2 reads SVGIG (reference sequence). The J segment lost 7 bases and the V segment lost 0 bases, leaving 5 bases of the junction unmatched.

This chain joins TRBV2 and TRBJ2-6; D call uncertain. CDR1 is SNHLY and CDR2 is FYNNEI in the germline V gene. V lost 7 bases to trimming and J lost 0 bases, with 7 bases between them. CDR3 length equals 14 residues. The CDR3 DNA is TGTGCCAGCACCGCCTACTCTGGGGCCAACGTCCTGACTTTC. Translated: CASTAYSGANVLTF.

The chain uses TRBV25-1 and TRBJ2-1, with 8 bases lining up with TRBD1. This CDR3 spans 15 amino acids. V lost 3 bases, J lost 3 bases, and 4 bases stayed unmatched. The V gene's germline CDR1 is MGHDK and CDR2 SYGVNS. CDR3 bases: TGTGCCAGCAGTGAGCCGGGACAGGTCTACAATGAGCAGTTCTTC. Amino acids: CASSEPGQVYNEQFF.

The CDR3 sequence is CAIGSDRGQPQHF. The DNA for the CDR3 is TGTGCCATCGGTTCAGACAGGGGACAGCCCCAGCATTTT. V is TRBV10-3 and J is TRBJ1-5, with TRBD1 matching 8 bases. The CDR3 consists of 13 residues. The germline V gene has CDR1 ENHRY and CDR2 SYGVKD. Trimming at V came to 8 bases and at J to 7 bases, leaving 7 bases not matched to a gene.

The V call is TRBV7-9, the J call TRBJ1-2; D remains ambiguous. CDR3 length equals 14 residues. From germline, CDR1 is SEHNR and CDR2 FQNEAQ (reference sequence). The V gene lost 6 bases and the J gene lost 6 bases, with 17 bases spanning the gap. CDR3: CASRGEGLANGYTF. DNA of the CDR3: TGTGCCAGCAGAGGAGAGGGTTTGGCGAATGGCTACACCTTC.

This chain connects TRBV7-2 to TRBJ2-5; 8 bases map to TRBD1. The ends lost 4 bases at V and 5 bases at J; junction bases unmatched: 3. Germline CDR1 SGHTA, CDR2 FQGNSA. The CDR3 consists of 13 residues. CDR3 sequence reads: CASSYRTGETQYF. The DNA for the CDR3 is TGTGCCAGCAGCTACAGGACAGGGGAGACCCAGTACTTC.

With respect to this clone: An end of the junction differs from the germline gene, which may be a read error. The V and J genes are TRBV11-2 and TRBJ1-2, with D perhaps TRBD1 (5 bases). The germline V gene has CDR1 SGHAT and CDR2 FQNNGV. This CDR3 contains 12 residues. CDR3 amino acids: CASSPAGGVSIF. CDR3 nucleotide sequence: TGTGCCAGCAGCCCAGCGGGAGGGGTCTCGATCTTC.